The text below deals with one T cell receptor (beta chain). Its binding antigen is unknown. Base qualities are not at hand, and no much larger clone is one base apart. The entry originates in a study of regulatory T cells in long-lasting Graves disease listed by TCRdb under 2021. With regard to the full study: Persistent Graves' disease was defined as antithyroid drug treatment for over 5 years with persistently positive TSH receptor autoantibodies. On average, persistent Graves' disease patients in the clinical cohort had been on antithyroid drugs for about 10.3 years. Peripheral blood TCR sequencing and RNA sequencing compared persistent Graves' disease patients with newly diagnosed Graves' disease patients. The study was registered as a clinical trial and conducted in China. A total of about 33 samples underwent TCR sequencing, from some 13 patients with persistent Graves' disease and approximately 20 patients with newly diagnosed Graves' disease. Results and caveats for the whole study, not just this receptor: The study examined only peripheral blood because the primary lesion, thyroid tissue, could not be accessed. A larger number of public clonotypes was shared among persistent patients (approximately 3,000) than among newly diagnosed patients (about 990). Lower TCR Shannon entropy and fewer highly expanded clones were observed in persistent Graves' disease patients than in newly diagnosed patients, which suggested clonal expansion. Sequencing and analysis were limited to the TCR beta chain. TRBV28, TRBJ1-2 and TRBJ2-5 were preferentially used in persistent disease, while TRBV20-1 and TRBJ2-1 were favored in newly diagnosed disease. The small sample size was acknowledged by the authors as a limitation that may reduce accuracy.

The time point label for this specimen denotes: persistent/refractory GD, antithyroid drugs over 5 years with positive TRAb. For both TCR sequencing and RNA sequencing, RNA was extracted from PBMCs in TRIzol. The diagnosis of Graves' disease followed American Thyroid Association guidelines. Recruitment of patients was carried out at an endocrinology department in Xi'an, China. Each patient gave around 9.2 milliliters of peripheral blood, collected in an EDTA anticoagulant tube. Ficoll Paque Plus density gradient separation was used to isolate PBMCs, and no further T cell sorting was performed. An Agilent 2100 Bioanalyzer and agarose gel were used to check RNA quality, while a NanoDrop 2000 measured RNA concentration. Libraries were made using multiplex PCR. The listed sequencing device is Illumina HiSeq 4000. To build TCR beta libraries, CDR3 regions were amplified by Arm-PCR using iRepertoire HTBI primers. PCR products were gel purified before sequencing. On the authors' methods: Across samples, 60 to 70 TRBV and 13 to 15 TRBJ segments were identified and used for gene usage analysis of CDR3 amino acid clonotypes. Filtered high-quality paired reads were merged into contigs using COPE and FqMerger. BLAST was used to align contigs to IMGT TRBV, TRBD and TRBJ reference genes, and CDR3 was defined according to IMGT. Any clonotype with a frequency above 0.1% was counted as a highly expanded clone. Repertoire diversity was measured by Shannon entropy, and V-J evenness by the Gini coefficient. Clonotypes shared by more than one individual were considered public. TCRdb redid the processing of the public reads, applying fastp at Q25 and MiXCR, and retained in-frame beta chains. Rows merge per CDR3 protein into single entries with the most common DNA and genes. None of the V and J calls come from the authors' own analysis; TCRdb made them. This sample lists about 290,000 distinct CDR3 sequences; roughly 21% were detected once. The biggest ten clones account for approximately 60% of the sample.

The junction shows trimming of 6 bases on V and 6 bases on J, plus 22 bases between the germline ends. CDR3 length: 16 amino acids, cysteine to phenylalanine. Just CDR3 DNA is preserved here, 48 bases in frame from base 1. Sequences SNHLY (CDR1) and FYNNEI (CDR2) are obtained from the germline V gene. The receptor chain draws on TRBV2 and TRBJ2-3; 5 matching bases give a weak D call of TRBD1. This TCR came from a female donor with Graves disease. The sample was peripheral blood mononuclear cells (PBMCs), taken when the disease was refractory, from a patient treated with antithyroid drugs. The CDR3 reads CASSASGSPPFDTQYF. At the DNA level, the sequence is TGTGCCAGCAGCGCCTCAGGGTCCCCACCTTTCGATACGCAGTATTTT. The reference TRBV2 and TRBJ2-3 proteins fill in what lies around the CDR3, so the full variable domain reads EPEVTQTPSHQVTQMGQEVILRCVPISNHLYFYWYRQILGQKVEFLVSFYNNEISEKSEIFDDQFSVERPDGSNFTLKIRSTKLEDSAMYFCASSASGSPPFDTQYFGPGTRLTVL.